These T cell receptor beta chains were read from a single sample in a study of blood T cell repertoires in COVID-19. The data were produced by immunoSEQ multiplex PCR, yet TCRdb's version contains in-frame clones alone and is incomplete. Here the sample spans 200,000 to 250,000 clones, roughly 84% being singletons. The material sequenced was peripheral blood. Receptors were obtained from a man aged 50 to 59 with active or convalescent COVID-19. The conserved cysteine and the conserved F or W are not part of the CDR3 here. Fields, in order: V gene, J gene, CDR3 protein.

TRBV6-5,TRBJ1-2,ASWRGGVDGYT
TRBV11-2,TRBJ2-7,ASSASVGTGGRYEQY
TRBV30,TRBJ1-1,AWSPQGGGAF
TRBV2,TRBJ1-1,ASSEWGEDTEAF
TRBV10-3,TRBJ2-1,AITWRTDNEQF
TRBV5-1,TRBJ2-5,ASSLESAGAETQY
TRBV2,TRBJ2-5,ASNSGGLAVETQY
TRBV7-8,TRBJ2-1,ASSLELTSGGGNEQF
TRBV2,TRBJ1-2,ASKMEGGTDYGYT
TRBV4-2,TRBJ2-1,ASSPGLAGGQAQF
TRBV28,TRBJ2-7,ASSPRDRRSSYEQY
TRBV6-5,TRBJ1-5,ASSQTGAGGQPQH
TRBV2,TRBJ2-1,ASSDRGRYNEQF
TRBV27,TRBJ1-5,ASSPYQGGVRPQH
TRBV4-3,TRBJ2-3,ASSQDSGGLALTTQY
TRBV29-1,TRBJ1-2,SVTLGGVNYGYT
TRBV5-1,TRBJ2-7,ASSLAGREGEQY
TRBV19,TRBJ1-4,ASSRVNNEKLF
TRBV21-1,TRBJ1-5,ASSQVHNQGRH
TRBV27,TRBJ2-7,ASRPGLAFSYEQY
TRBV6-7,TRBJ2-7,ASSQLTYEQY
TRBV4-2,TRBJ1-1,ASSQEPSGTEAF
TRBV6-5,TRBJ1-2,ASSHGQYGYT
TRBV6-2/TRBV6-3,TRBJ2-7,ASSLGQGLFDEQY
TRBV6-5,TRBJ2-7,ASSYSTLVVHEQY
TRBV3-1/TRBV3-2,TRBJ2-1,ASSPRTSGLYNEQF
TRBV20-1,TRBJ1-1,SASRQANTEAF
TRBV5-1,TRBJ2-1,ASSLKGEGEQF
TRBV7-2,TRBJ2-2,ASSLAGGLNTGELF
TRBV7-8,TRBJ2-5,ASRTAGVRKTQY
TRBV4-1,TRBJ2-1,ASSLRDRGFNEQF
TRBV23-1,TRBJ2-7,ASSHPGRVSYEQY
TRBV9,TRBJ1-1,ASSAGENTEAF
TRBV4-1,TRBJ1-3,ASSQGRQGARRGNTIY
TRBV5-1,TRBJ1-2,ASSLGGQGNYGYT
TRBV4-1,TRBJ2-7,ASSQVRGATYEQY
TRBV28,TRBJ2-5,ASSPRWQETQY
TRBV7-2,TRBJ2-7,ASSFTTDLYGQY
TRBV30,TRBJ2-2,AWSQGTGELF
TRBV5-1,TRBJ1-1,ASSPGTGGSTYGAEAF
TRBV24-1,TRBJ2-3,ATSDLSLAGGVTQY
TRBV19,TRBJ1-2,ASSIEGSRGYT
TRBV7-9,TRBJ1-1,ASSLFQGSEAF
TRBV28,TRBJ1-1,ASSPHRGTEAF
TRBV6-6,TRBJ1-5,ATTLAMGAGGQPQH
TRBV28,TRBJ2-1,ASSPTGLAGKWEF
TRBV14,TRBJ1-2,ASSPVQGSGYT
TRBV7-3,TRBJ2-5,ASSLYEGGETQY
TRBV18,TRBJ1-5,ASSPNQGRSNQPQH